The present entry profiles one T cell receptor (beta chain) with its context. TCRdb reanalysed the 5' RACE reads using MiXCR and keeps one entry per CDR3 protein. The sample lists about 510,000 distinct CDR3 sequences, 21% occurring once. The source of the sample is a study of T cells after yellow fever vaccination. The TCR sequence derives from a man between 18 and 29 years old who received the YFV17D yellow fever vaccine. Specimen: PBMCs, collected more than 20 days after the first yellow fever vaccination.

The CDR3 sequence: CASSPAREGSPLHF. CDR3 nucleotide sequence: TGTGCCAGCTCACCGGCCAGGGAAGGGTCACCCCTCCACTTT. The V gene is TRBV18, the J gene TRBJ1-6; TRBD1 is a possible D gene (5 bases). The CDR3 is 14 amino acids. Germline lookup yields CDR1 KGHSH and CDR2 LQKENI. Trimming left V 3 bases short and J 10 bases short, with 13 bases between.